This is a list of T cell receptor beta chains from one sample in a study of cytomegalovirus exposure and HLA in healthy donors. Clones were read by immunoSEQ multiplex PCR, and TCRdb kept only the in-frame ones, dropping some. Of 110,000 to 150,000 clones listed, more than 70% are singletons. Sequenced material: PBMCs. The receptors shown here come from a man between 40 and 49 years old in good health and CMV-seronegative. Both conserved end residues are part of each CDR3. The D gene is left open where the match is weak. The size of a clone is reported for some rows only, either as once, few or many, or as a class for expanded clones.

d_call	j_call	v_call	clone_size	cdr3_aa	cdr3_nt
NA	TRBJ1-2	TRBV2	NA	CASSDTLKSYGYTF	TGTGCCAGCAGTGATACCCTTAAGAGCTATGGCTACACCTTC
TRBD1	TRBJ2-2	TRBV12-5	NA	CASGPLEGAYTGELFF	TGTGCTAGTGGTCCCCTCGAGGGGGCGTACACCGGGGAGCTGTTTTTT
NA	TRBJ1-6	TRBV7-3	NA	CASSLGQRNSPLHF	TGTGCCAGCAGCCTAGGACAGAGAAATTCACCCCTCCACTTT
NA	TRBJ2-2	TRBV30	NA	CAETGSKVGELFF	TGTGCCGAGACAGGAAGTAAAGTCGGGGAGCTGTTTTTT
TRBD1	TRBJ2-7	TRBV7-9	NA	CASSPRDRGNHEQYF	TGTGCCAGCAGCCCCCGGGACAGGGGAAACCACGAGCAGTACTTC
TRBD1	TRBJ2-4	TRBV25-1	once	CASSSPRDRGGNIQYF	TGTGCCAGCAGTTCTCCCCGCGACAGGGGCGGAAACATTCAGTACTTC
TRBD1	TRBJ1-1	TRBV4-1	few	CASSQEEDRVTEAFF	TGCGCCAGCAGCCAAGAGGAGGACAGGGTCACTGAAGCTTTCTTT
NA	TRBJ1-1	TRBV5-6	NA	CASSLGSGGRWAFF	TGTGCCAGCAGCTTGGGGAGCGGTGGGCGCTGGGCTTTCTTT
NA	TRBJ2-1	TRBV5-4	once	CASSPPPRLNNEQFF	TGTGCCAGCAGCCCCCCTCCGCGGCTTAACAATGAGCAGTTCTTC
TRBD1	TRBJ1-5	TRBV2	few	CASRGDRMRNQPQHF	TGTGCCAGCAGGGGGGACAGGATGAGGAATCAGCCCCAGCATTTT
TRBD1	TRBJ1-2	TRBV18	NA	CASSPGQQTNYGYTF	TGTGCCAGCTCACCGGGACAGCAGACTAACTATGGCTACACCTTC
NA	TRBJ2-3	TRBV6-4	NA	CASSDSGDTQYF	TGTGCCAGCAGTGACTCCGGAGATACGCAGTATTTT
NA	TRBJ1-4	TRBV28	few	CASSLGGIGEKLFF	TGTGCCAGCAGTTTAGGGGGGATTGGTGAAAAACTGTTTTTT
NA	TRBJ1-1	TRBV6-5	few	CASRPSGGGTEAFF	TGTGCCAGCAGGCCCTCGGGGGGGGGCACTGAAGCTTTCTTT
TRBD1	TRBJ1-2	TRBV18	NA	CASSPPWGQGEFNYGYTF	TGTGCCAGCTCACCACCGTGGGGACAGGGGGAATTTAACTATGGCTACACCTTC
NA	TRBJ1-1	TRBV7-6	NA	CASSLARNTEAFF	TGTGCCAGCAGCTTAGCGCGGAACACTGAAGCTTTCTTT
NA	TRBJ2-7	TRBV10-3	NA	CAIRDRYEQYF	TGTGCCATCAGGGACAGATACGAGCAGTACTTC
NA	TRBJ1-1	TRBV27	few	CASSLLPGVFAEAFF	TGTGCCAGCAGTTTATTACCAGGGGTGTTCGCTGAAGCTTTCTTT
TRBD1	TRBJ2-7	TRBV2	NA	CASSGGQGIYEQYF	TGTGCCAGCAGTGGGGGACAGGGAATCTACGAGCAGTACTTC
NA	TRBJ1-1	TRBV11-2	NA	CASSSYRATEAFF	TGTGCCAGCAGCTCCTACAGGGCGACCGAAGCTTTCTTT
NA	TRBJ2-1	TRBV11-3	NA	CASSLETGYNEQFF	TGTGCCAGCAGCTTAGAGACAGGCTACAATGAGCAGTTCTTC
TRBD2	TRBJ2-2	TRBV7-2	NA	CASSITSADTGELFF	TGTGCCAGCAGCATCACTAGCGCCGACACCGGGGAGCTGTTTTTT
NA	TRBJ1-3	TRBV6-4	NA	CALSFPGHGYSGNTIYF	TGTGCCTTAAGCTTTCCGGGACACGGATACTCTGGAAACACCATATATTTT
TRBD1	TRBJ1-1	TRBV13	NA	CASSLRDSMNTEAFF	TGTGCCAGCAGCTTACGGGACAGCATGAACACTGAAGCTTTCTTT
TRBD2	TRBJ2-3	TRBV4-3	NA	CASSLGLGRTDTQYF	TGCGCCAGCAGCCTCGGACTAGGCCGCACAGATACGCAGTATTTT
NA	TRBJ1-1	TRBV13	NA	CASSRGGRGTEAFF	TGTGCCAGCAGCCGGGGAGGTCGGGGCACTGAAGCTTTCTTT
NA	TRBJ2-7	TRBV7-2	NA	CASRATGSYEQYF	TGTGCCAGCAGGGCTACAGGATCCTACGAGCAGTACTTC
NA	TRBJ1-1	TRBV19	NA	CASSMPQGRGDTEAFF	TGTGCCAGTAGTATGCCCCAGGGACGGGGGGACACTGAAGCTTTCTTT
NA	TRBJ2-5	TRBV7-9	NA	CASSLAGAGEETQYF	TGTGCCAGCAGCTTAGCGGGGGCAGGGGAAGAGACCCAGTACTTC
TRBD1	TRBJ2-5	TRBV5-1	NA	CASLGQSQETQYF	TGCGCCAGCCTGGGACAGAGCCAAGAGACCCAGTACTTC
NA	TRBJ1-1	TRBV6-1	NA	CASSEAPGMGTEAFF	TGTGCCAGCAGTGAAGCTCCGGGGATGGGAACTGAAGCTTTCTTT
NA	TRBJ1-3	TRBV5-6	NA	CASSLDTFSGNTIYF	TGTGCCAGCAGCTTGGACACCTTCTCTGGAAACACCATATATTTT
TRBD1	TRBJ2-3	TRBV5-1	NA	CASSLRTGDITDTQYF	TGCGCCAGCAGCTTACGGACAGGGGACATAACAGATACGCAGTATTTT
TRBD2	TRBJ2-7	TRBV30	NA	CAWRLPSGGSYEQYF	TGTGCCTGGAGGCTTCCTAGCGGGGGCTCTTACGAGCAGTACTTC
NA	TRBJ2-7	TRBV18	NA	CASEGKPYEQYF	TGTGCCAGTGAGGGAAAACCCTACGAGCAGTACTTC